The 21 T cell receptor beta chains in this list originate from one sample, sequenced in a study of PD-L1 blockade in urothelial cancer. Stated time point: pretreatment peripheral blood. Sequencing was performed with immunoSEQ multiplex PCR; in TCRdb, only in-frame clones are kept and a portion is missing. The table includes over 45,000 clones, roughly 86% detected once. The sequenced sample was PBMCs, obtained around atezolizumab (anti-PD-L1) treatment. The receptors originated from a man aged 60 to 69 with urothelial cancer.

The gene calls are TRBV11-2 and TRBJ1-4; D perhaps matches TRBD1 (5 bases). This CDR3 has 15 amino acids. Per the germline V gene, CDR1 is SGHAT and CDR2 is FQNNGV. V was cut by 1 base and J by 8 bases, with 14 bases left in between. The DNA for the CDR3 is TGTGCCAGCAGCTTAGTTGGGGGGTCGGGAGAAAAACTGTTTTTT. It encodes CASSLVGGSGEKLFF.

V and J are TRBV6-1 and TRBJ2-3; 11 bases agree with TRBD1. There are 17 residues in the CDR3. Germline CDR1 and CDR2: MNHNS and SASEGT. V trimming: 0 bases; J trimming: 1 base; junction bases outside the gene matches: 3. The CDR3 here is CASSEAMGQGGTDTQYF. DNA for the CDR3: TGTGCCAGCAGTGAAGCAATGGGACAGGGGGGCACAGATACGCAGTATTTT.

The chain carries TRBV29-1 and TRBJ2-1, with TRBD2 matching 7 bases. V gave up 8 bases and J gave up 1 base; unmatched junction bases: 8. Germline assignment: CDR1 SQVTM and CDR2 ANQGSEA. This CDR3 has 14 residues. Written as DNA, the CDR3 is TGCAGCTTCGCCATGGGGGGGTCCTACAATGAGCAGTTCTTC. Amino acids: CSFAMGGSYNEQFF.

This sequence joins TRBV7-8 and TRBJ1-3; D is uncertain. The CDR3 is 13 residues long. Trimming took off 5 bases at V and 0 bases at J, with 5 bases between the two ends. Germline lookup yields CDR1 SGHVS and CDR2 FQNEAQ. The CDR3 coding sequence is TGTGCCAGCAGCCCCTTCTCTGGAAACACCATATATTTT. Translation gives CASSPFSGNTIYF.

This rearrangement joins TRBV19 to TRBJ1-1; D ambiguous. The V gene's germline CDR1 is LNHDA and CDR2 SQIVND (reference sequence). V lost 7 bases, J lost 1 base, and 10 bases lay in between. The CDR3 loop spans 13 amino acids. This CDR3 reads CASITRGNTEAFF. CDR3 bases: TGTGCCAGTATCACTCGGGGGAACACTGAAGCTTTCTTT.

This chain joins TRBV4-2 and TRBJ2-3; perhaps TRBD1 as D (5 bases). CDR1 is LGHNA and CDR2 is YNFKEQ in the germline V gene. This CDR3 has 16 residues. The V and J ends lost 1 base and 0 bases respectively, with 11 bases between them. CDR3 residues: CASSQVGRVSTDTQYF. The CDR3 DNA reads TGTGCCAGCAGCCAAGTAGGCAGGGTTAGCACAGATACGCAGTATTTT.

The chain joins TRBV2 to TRBJ1-3; unclear D gene. The CDR3 length is 16 residues. CDR1 and CDR2 (germline): SNHLY, FYNNEI. V was pared by 2 bases and J by 0 bases, with 11 bases between. The CDR3 sequence: CASSELPMSSGNTIYF. The CDR3, as DNA: TGTGCCAGCAGTGAATTACCGATGAGCTCTGGAAACACCATATATTTT.

This chain's CDR3 is CASSFGQGLLFF. CDR3 sequence (DNA): TGTGCCAGCAGCTTTGGACAGGGGTTGCTGTTTTTT. The rearrangement uses TRBV7-9 and TRBJ2-2; 9 bases are shared with TRBD1. The CDR3 loop spans 12 amino acids. V dropped 3 bases and J dropped 13; count of bases not matched to a gene: 3. Germline V gene lookup returns CDR1 SEHNR and CDR2 FQNEAQ (reference sequence).

The sample holds a few counts of this clone. The V and J genes are TRBV30 and TRBJ1-1, with D perhaps TRBD1 (6 bases). The CDR3 is 13 residues long. Germline assignment: CDR1 GTSNPN and CDR2 SVGIG (reference sequence). Trimming pared 3 bases from V and 1 base from J, leaving 9 bases between. CDR3 in amino acids: CAWSRQANTEAFF. In DNA form, the CDR3 reads TGTGCCTGGAGCCGACAGGCGAACACTGAAGCTTTCTTT.

The chain combines TRBV9 with TRBJ2-5; 7 positions match TRBD2. The CDR3 has 15 residues. Germline V lookup: CDR1 SGDLS, CDR2 YYNGEE. The junction had 10 bases not matched to a gene; V was cut back by 5 bases and J by 3 bases. The DNA for the CDR3 is TGTGCCAGCAGTAATCCGGGACTACTCAAAGAGACCCAGTACTTC. It encodes CASSNPGLLKETQYF. Combining the CDR3 with reference TRBV9 and TRBJ2-5 gives the whole variable domain DSGVTQTPKHLITATGQRVTLRCSPRSGDLSVYWYQQSLDQGLQFLIQYYNGEERAKGNILERFSAQQFPDLHSELNLSSLELGDSALYFCASSNPGLLKETQYFGPGTRLLVL.

The chain joins TRBV28 to TRBJ2-7; D is undetermined. This CDR3 contains 18 residues. The V gene lost 1 base and the J gene lost 1 base, with 20 bases spanning the gap. From germline, CDR1 is MDHEN and CDR2 SYDVKM. The DNA of the CDR3 is TGTGCCAGCAGTTTATTCCTGAACAGTAAAACCAAATCCTACGAGCAGTACTTC. This encodes CASSLFLNSKTKSYEQYF.

The chain links TRBV6-5 to TRBJ1-5; TRBD1 agrees at 10 bases. The germline V gene has CDR1 MNHEY and CDR2 SVGAGI. The CDR3 loop spans 15 amino acids. J gave up 5 bases and V 6 bases, and 7 bases lay outside the gene matches. CDR3 nucleotide sequence: TGTGCCAGCAGCCGACAGGGGGCAGGCGATCAGCCCCAGCATTTT. Amino acids: CASSRQGAGDQPQHF.

This clone has a handful of counts. V is TRBV27 and J is TRBJ2-1, with 14 positions matching TRBD2. This CDR3 spans 17 amino acids. Germline V gene data show CDR1 as MNHEY and CDR2 as SMNVEV (reference sequence). V shed 8 bases and J 4 bases; nucleotides not matched to a gene: 10. The CDR3 here is CASGSRLAGGGYNEQFF. The CDR3 DNA reads as TGTGCCAGCGGATCTAGACTAGCGGGGGGGGGTTACAATGAGCAGTTCTTC.

The chain couples TRBV11-3 to TRBJ2-2, with 7 bases fitting TRBD1. The CDR3 consists of 14 residues. Per the germline V gene, CDR1 is SGHNT and CDR2 is YENEEA. V was pared by 5 bases and J by 5 bases, with 5 bases of the junction left unmatched. The CDR3 here is CASSTQGSTGELFF. The CDR3 DNA reads as TGTGCCAGCAGCACACAGGGGAGTACCGGGGAGCTGTTTTTT.

The rearrangement links TRBV30 to TRBJ1-2; the D gene is possibly TRBD1 (5 bases). V lost 0 bases and J 3 bases, leaving 14 bases between the germline ends. The germline V gene has CDR1 GTSNPN and CDR2 SVGIG (reference sequence). This CDR3 contains 15 residues. CDR3 sequence: CAWSVGGIGDYGYTF. The CDR3 nucleotides read TGTGCCTGGAGTGTGGGGGGGATTGGGGACTATGGCTACACCTTC.

The CDR3 DNA sequence: TGTGCCAGCAGCGGGGGGGGACGGATTTCACCCCTCCACTTT. Protein product: CASSGGGRISPLHF. The V and J genes are TRBV9 and TRBJ1-6; perhaps TRBD1 as D (5 bases). The CDR3 is made up of 14 amino acids. Trimming took off 3 bases at V and 9 bases at J, with 13 bases between the two ends. Germline values: CDR1 SGDLS, CDR2 YYNGEE.

For this clone: A read error may produce the germline difference seen at one junction end. The rearrangement links TRBV4-1 to TRBJ2-2; 9 bases align to TRBD2. The germline V gene encodes CDR1 MGHRA and CDR2 YSYEKL. The CDR3 is 16 residues long. This CDR3 is CASSQRTSENSGELFF. The CDR3, as DNA: TGCGCCAGCAGCCAACGGACTAGCGAGAACTCCGGGGAGCTGTTTTTT.

This chain joins TRBV7-2 and TRBJ2-7, with TRBD2 matching over 9 bases. Losses at the gene ends were 5 bases for V and 0 bases for J; bases not matched to a gene: 5. Per germline, CDR1 SGHTA and CDR2 FQGNSA. CDR3 size: 15 residues. The DNA of the CDR3 is TGTGCCAGCAGCCCTAGCGGGGCATTCTCCTACGAGCAGTACTTC. Its protein is CASSPSGAFSYEQYF.

The chain joins TRBV20-1 to TRBJ2-5, with no clear D. There are 11 residues in the CDR3. Trimming took 6 bases from V and 2 from J, leaving 7 bases between them. Germline V gene lookup returns CDR1 DFQATT and CDR2 SNEGSKA (reference sequence). This chain's CDR3 is CSASVQETQYF. In DNA form, the CDR3 reads TGCAGTGCATCGGTTCAAGAGACCCAGTACTTC.

The CDR3 coding sequence is TGTGCCAGCGGAGACGCGGGGGACAATGAGCAGTTCTTC. Residues: CASGDAGDNEQFF. This chain links TRBV2 with TRBJ2-1; the match to TRBD2 covers 7 bases. Per the germline V gene, CDR1 is SNHLY and CDR2 is FYNNEI. Trimming took 8 bases from V and 5 from J; bases not matched to a gene: 6. CDR3 length equals 13 residues.

The count of this clone is one. V gene TRBV5-6 combines with J gene TRBJ2-7; 12 bases map to TRBD2. This CDR3 has 15 amino acids. The germline V gene has CDR1 SGHDT and CDR2 YYEEEE. Trimming took 3 bases from V and 1 from J; bases not matched to a gene: 2. CDR3 sequence (DNA): TGTGCCAGCAGCTGGACTAGCGGGGTGTCCTACGAGCAGTACTTC. It codes for CASSWTSGVSYEQYF.